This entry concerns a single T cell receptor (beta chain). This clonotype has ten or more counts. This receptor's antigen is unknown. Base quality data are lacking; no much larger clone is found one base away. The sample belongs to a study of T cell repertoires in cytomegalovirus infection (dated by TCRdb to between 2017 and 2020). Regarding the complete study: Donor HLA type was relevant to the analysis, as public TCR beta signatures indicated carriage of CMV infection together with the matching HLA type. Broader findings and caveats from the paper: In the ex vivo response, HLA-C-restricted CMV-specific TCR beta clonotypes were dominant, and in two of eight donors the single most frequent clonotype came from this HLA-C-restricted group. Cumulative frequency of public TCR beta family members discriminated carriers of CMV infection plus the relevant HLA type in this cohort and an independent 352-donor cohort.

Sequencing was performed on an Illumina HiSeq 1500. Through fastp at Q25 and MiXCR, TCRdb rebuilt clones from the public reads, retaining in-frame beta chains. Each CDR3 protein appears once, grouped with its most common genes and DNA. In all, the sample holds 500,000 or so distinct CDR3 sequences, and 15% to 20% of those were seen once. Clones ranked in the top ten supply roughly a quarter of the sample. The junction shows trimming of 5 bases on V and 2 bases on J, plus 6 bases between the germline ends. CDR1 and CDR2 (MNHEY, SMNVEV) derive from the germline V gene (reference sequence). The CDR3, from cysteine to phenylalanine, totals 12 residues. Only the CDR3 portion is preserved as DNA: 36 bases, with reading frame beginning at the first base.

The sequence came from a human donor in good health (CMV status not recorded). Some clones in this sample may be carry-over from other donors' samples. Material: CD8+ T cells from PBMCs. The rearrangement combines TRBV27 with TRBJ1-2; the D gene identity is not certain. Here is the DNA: TGTGCCAGCAGTCCCACAAACTATGGCTACACCTTC. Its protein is CASSPTNYGYTF.